These 28 T cell receptor beta chains were sequenced from one sample in a study of T cells in localized non-small cell lung cancer. Sequencing used immunoSEQ multiplex PCR; TCRdb keeps in-frame clones, though not all of them. Of approximately 28,000 clones detected, roughly four fifths appear once; the ten largest clones hold roughly 5.7%. This specimen was peripheral blood mononuclear cells, taken before any cancer treatment. These receptors came from a man aged 40 to 75 with stage III lung adenocarcinoma.

The chain uses TRBV2 and TRBJ1-4; D is uncertain. In germline, CDR1 is SNHLY, CDR2 FYNNEI. V was clipped by 0 bases and J by 6 bases, with 11 bases between them. The CDR3 is 15 amino acids. CDR3 sequence: CASSEARGSYEKLFF. DNA for the CDR3: TGTGCCAGCAGTGAAGCGAGAGGGAGCTATGAAAAACTGTTTTTT.

This clone was observed a handful of times. The rearrangement uses TRBV7-8 and TRBJ1-6; 9 bases fit TRBD1. Germline V gene data show CDR1 as SGHVS and CDR2 as FQNEAQ. The junction had 4 bases not matched to a gene; V was cut back by 5 bases and J by 8 bases. The CDR3 extends over 14 amino acids. The CDR3 loop reads CASSITGGDSPLHF. CDR3 nucleotide sequence: TGTGCCAGCAGCATAACAGGGGGCGATTCACCCCTCCACTTT.

A remark on this clone: The sample holds other DNA sequences that translate to the same CDR3. This rearrangement joins TRBV9 to TRBJ2-5, with 8 bases lining up with TRBD2. Trimming removed 0 bases from V and 5 bases from J; junction bases left unmatched: 6. In germline, CDR1 is SGDLS, CDR2 YYNGEE. The length of the CDR3 is 15 residues. This chain's CDR3 is CASSVAGGPQETQYF. The CDR3, as DNA: TGTGCCAGCAGCGTAGCGGGAGGGCCTCAGGAGACCCAGTACTTC.

The chain employs TRBV7-2 and TRBJ1-1; D may be TRBD1 (5 bases). V lost 1 base and J lost 7, with 10 bases in between. The CDR3 is 13 residues long. Per germline, CDR1 SGHTA and CDR2 FQGNSA. In nucleotides, the CDR3 is TGTGCCAGCAGCTTAGATGGGGGTGATGAAGCTTTCTTT. Its translation: CASSLDGGDEAFF. The variable domain in full, completed from reference TRBV7-2 and TRBJ1-1, reads GAGVSQSPSNKVTEKGKDVELRCDPISGHTALYWYRQSLGQGLEFLIYFQGNSAPDKSGLPSDRFSAERTGGSVSTLTIQRTQQEDSAVYLCASSLDGGDEAFFGQGTRLTVV.

CDR3 coding DNA: TGTGCCAGCAGACTTAGGGACTATTACGGCACTGAAGCTTTCTTT. Its protein is CASRLRDYYGTEAFF. The rearrangement joins TRBV5-6 to TRBJ1-1; TRBD1 might be the D (5 bases). Germline CDR1 reads SGHDT; CDR2 reads YYEEEE. V gave up 5 bases and J gave up 4 bases, with 18 bases separating them. The CDR3 consists of 15 residues. The full variable domain, with the rest looked up from reference TRBV5-6 and TRBJ1-1, is DAGVTQSPTHLIKTRGQQVTLRCSPKSGHDTVSWYQQALGQGPQFIFQYYEEEERQRGNFPDRFSGHQFPNYSSELNVNALLLGDSALYLCASRLRDYYGTEAFFGQGTRLTVV.

J is TRBJ1-5 and V is TRBV28; D gene uncertain. The CDR3 runs 15 residues. CDR1 is MDHEN, CDR2 SYDVKM, per germline. V lost 2 bases to trimming and J lost 3 bases, with 11 bases between them. CDR3 protein: CASSLHHSTNQPQHF. The CDR3 bases are TGTGCCAGCAGTTTACACCACTCTACCAATCAGCCCCAGCATTTT.

The chain carries TRBV5-4 and TRBJ1-2; D call uncertain. V was clipped by 2 bases and J by 1 base, with 6 bases between them. The CDR3 covers 13 residues. In germline, CDR1 is SGHNT, CDR2 YYREEE (reference sequence). For the CDR3, the DNA is TGTGCCAGCAGCTTAGGCGGTAACTATGGCTACACCTTC. It translates to CASSLGGNYGYTF. Full variable domain (outside the CDR3, taken from reference TRBV5-4 and TRBJ1-2): ETGVTQSPTHLIKTRGQQVTLRCSSQSGHNTVSWYQQALGQGPQFIFQYYREEENGRGNFPPRFSGLQFPNYSSELNVNALELDDSALYLCASSLGGNYGYTFGSGTRLTVV.

V usage is TRBV7-9 and J usage is TRBJ2-3, with D unresolved. V was clipped by 4 bases and J by 2 bases, with 13 bases between them. The CDR3 has 15 residues. The germline V gene has CDR1 SEHNR and CDR2 FQNEAQ (reference sequence). This CDR3 reads CASSSDNTFTDTQYF. As DNA, the CDR3 is TGTGCCAGCAGCTCTGATAATACTTTCACAGATACGCAGTATTTT. Full variable domain (rest looked up from reference TRBV7-9 and TRBJ2-3): DTGVSQNPRHKITKRGQNVTFRCDPISEHNRLYWYRQTLGQGPEFLTYFQNEAQLEKSRLLSDRFSAERPKGSFSTLEIQRTEQGDSAMYLCASSSDNTFTDTQYFGPGTRLTVL.

This clone occurred once. V and J are TRBV11-2 and TRBJ1-3; no reliable D call. The V gene lost 3 bases and the J gene lost 0 bases, with 9 bases spanning the gap. The germline V gene has CDR1 SGHAT and CDR2 FQNNGV. This CDR3 region has 15 residues. The CDR3 spells CASSFQVVSGNTIYF. The CDR3 bases are TGTGCCAGCAGCTTCCAAGTAGTCTCTGGAAACACCATATATTTT.

The CDR3 DNA is TGTGCCAGTAGTATAGGGGAGGATACGCAGTATTTT. This codes for CASSIGEDTQYF. The chain has TRBV19 and TRBJ2-3; TRBD2 is a possible D gene (5 bases). V was trimmed by 1 base and J by 6 bases, leaving 5 bases between them. In germline, CDR1 is LNHDA, CDR2 SQIVND (reference sequence). The CDR3 has 12 amino acids. Looking up the rest from reference TRBV19 and TRBJ2-3 gives the full variable domain: DGGITQSPKYLFRKEGQNVTLSCEQNLNHDAMYWYRQDPGQGLRLIYYSQIVNDFQKGDIAEGYSVSREKKESFPLTVTSAQKNPTAFYLCASSIGEDTQYFGPGTRLTVL.

The chain joins TRBV6-1 to TRBJ1-2, with TRBD1 matching over 8 bases. Germline V gives CDR1 MNHNS, CDR2 SASEGT. This CDR3 has 14 residues. The J segment lost 2 bases and the V segment lost 5 bases, leaving 4 bases of the junction unmatched. CDR3 in amino acids: CASSQTGENYGYTF. The CDR3 DNA reads as TGTGCCAGCAGTCAGACAGGGGAAAACTATGGCTACACCTTC.

Regarding this clone: Other DNA sequences in the same sample also yield this CDR3. J is TRBJ2-1 and V is TRBV2, with D unclear. This CDR3 spans 11 amino acids. The V end was cut by 8 bases, the J end by 3 bases, with 5 bases between. Germline-derived CDR1 and CDR2 are SNHLY and FYNNEI. The CDR3 here is CASGNYNEQFF. As DNA, the CDR3 is TGTGCCAGCGGGAACTACAATGAGCAGTTCTTC.

This chain connects TRBV6-1 to TRBJ1-5, with D perhaps TRBD1 (6 bases). Germline V gene lookup returns CDR1 MNHNS and CDR2 SASEGT. V lost 10 bases and J lost 5, with 15 bases in between. The CDR3 sequence is 13 residues long. As DNA, the CDR3 is TGTGCCATTTCCGGGACATACGATCAGCCCCAGCATTTT. Translation: CAISGTYDQPQHF.

This clone has a handful of counts. The same CDR3 also results from other DNA sequences found in this sample. CDR3 nucleotides: TGTGCCAGCAGTGATCATGGCATAGGCAATCAGCCCCAGCATTTT. Translated, it gives CASSDHGIGNQPQHF. J is TRBJ1-5 and V is TRBV2; D unclear. In germline, CDR1 is SNHLY, CDR2 FYNNEI. V was pared by 3 bases and J by 2 bases, with 11 bases between. The CDR3 sequence is 15 residues long. Based on the CDR3 plus reference TRBV2 and TRBJ1-5, the full variable domain is EPEVTQTPSHQVTQMGQEVILRCVPISNHLYFYWYRQILGQKVEFLVSFYNNEISEKSEIFDDQFSVERPDGSNFTLKIRSTKLEDSAMYFCASSDHGIGNQPQHFGDGTRLSIL.

This clone was recorded only once. This chain joins TRBV28 and TRBJ1-1; D is uncertain. Germline CDR1 MDHEN, CDR2 SYDVKM. Trimming took 8 bases from V and 1 from J, leaving 8 bases between them. The CDR3 covers 12 residues. The DNA for the CDR3 is TGTGCCAGCCCCTACGGGAACACTGAAGCTTTCTTT. This translates into CASPYGNTEAFF.

The V gene is TRBV28, the J gene TRBJ2-6, with a weak D call TRBD2 (5 bases). This CDR3 comprises 16 residues. V lost 7 bases and J 0 bases, leaving 13 bases between the germline ends. Germline values: CDR1 MDHEN, CDR2 SYDVKM. For the CDR3, the DNA is TGTGCCAGCACCTCCCCGCGGGCCTCTGGGGCCAACGTCCTGACTTTC. Translated, it gives CASTSPRASGANVLTF.

The gene calls are TRBV11-2 and TRBJ2-1; 8 bases are a match to TRBD1. Per germline, CDR1 SGHAT and CDR2 FQNNGV. J was trimmed by 1 base and V by 4 bases; bases with no gene match: 6. CDR3 length equals 16 residues. The CDR3 coding sequence is TGTGCCAGCAGCTCGCTCAGGGGGCTTTCCTACAATGAGCAGTTCTTC. Its protein product is CASSSLRGLSYNEQFF. The full variable domain, rest sourced from reference TRBV11-2 and TRBJ2-1, is EAGVAQSPRYKIIEKRQSVAFWCNPISGHATLYWYQQILGQGPKLLIQFQNNGVVDDSQLPKDRFSAERLKGVDSTLKIQPAKLEDSAVYLCASSSLRGLSYNEQFFGPGTRLTVL.

This clone was counted a single time. This sequence joins TRBV5-6 and TRBJ1-4, with D hard to call. The length of the CDR3 is 14 residues. Germline lookup yields CDR1 SGHDT and CDR2 YYEEEE. The germline V and J ends were trimmed by 0 bases and 5 bases, with 8 bases remaining between them. The CDR3 DNA reads as TGTGCCAGCAGCTTGGGCGGAAAGAATGAAAAACTGTTTTTT. Its translation is CASSLGGKNEKLFF.

The J gene is TRBJ2-4, the V gene TRBV30; possibly TRBD1 or TRBD2 for D (5 bases each). The CDR3 runs to 17 residues. Per the germline V gene, CDR1 is GTSNPN and CDR2 is SVGIG (reference sequence). V was clipped by 3 bases and J by 4 bases, with 22 bases between them. The CDR3 DNA reads TGTGCCTGGAGCACCACCCGGGACGGAAGAAATAAAAACATTCAGTACTTC. It specifies CAWSTTRDGRNKNIQYF. The whole variable domain, remainder taken from reference TRBV30 and TRBJ2-4, is SQTIHQWPATLVQPVGSPLSLECTVEGTSNPNLYWYRQAAGRGLQLLFYSVGIGQISSEVPQNLSASRPQDRQFILSSKKLLLSDSGFYLCAWSTTRDGRNKNIQYFGAGTRLSVL.

This chain links TRBV7-9 with TRBJ1-1; no clear D. V was cut by 5 bases and J by 7 bases, with 17 bases left in between. The germline CDR1 and CDR2 sequences are SEHNR and FQNEAQ (reference sequence). This CDR3 contains 14 residues. The CDR3 coding sequence is TGTGCCAGCAGCCAAAGTTGGTCGAAGAATGAAGCTTTCTTT. Protein: CASSQSWSKNEAFF.

Here the CDR3 DNA reads TGTGCCAGCAGCTTACAACAGGGGTTCCCTAATCAGCCCCAGCATTTT. This codes for CASSLQQGFPNQPQHF. V gene TRBV7-2 combines with J gene TRBJ1-5, with TRBD1 matching 7 bases. Trimming removed 2 bases from V and 4 bases from J; junction bases left unmatched: 8. Germline CDR1 and CDR2: SGHTA and FQGNSA. The CDR3 extends over 16 amino acids.

The chain recombines TRBV6-1 with TRBJ1-3; no clear D gene. Germline V lookup: CDR1 MNHNS, CDR2 SASEGT. The CDR3 is 14 residues long. Trimming removed 6 bases at V and 4 bases at J, with 13 bases between. CDR3 bases: TGTGCCAGCAGATTAGCGGGAGCGGGAAACACCATATATTTT. It translates to CASRLAGAGNTIYF.

This chain joins TRBV5-5 and TRBJ1-2, with 11 bases fitting TRBD1. This CDR3 is 15 amino acids long. Germline loops: CDR1 SGHKS, CDR2 YYEKEE (reference sequence). J was trimmed by 5 bases and V by 0 bases; bases with no gene match: 3. In DNA, the CDR3 is TGTGCCAGCAGCTTGGCCGGGACAGGGGGGTATGGCTACACCTTC. Protein: CASSLAGTGGYGYTF. The full variable domain, rest sourced from reference TRBV5-5 and TRBJ1-2, is DAGVTQSPTHLIKTRGQQVTLRCSPISGHKSVSWYQQVLGQGPQFIFQYYEKEERGRGNFPDRFSARQFPNYSSELNVNALLLGDSALYLCASSLAGTGGYGYTFGSGTRLTVV.

The sample holds a few counts of this clone. V and J are TRBV27 and TRBJ2-1, with 10 nucleotides matching TRBD2. Germline V gene data show CDR1 as MNHEY and CDR2 as SMNVEV (reference sequence). CDR3 size: 15 residues. The J segment lost 7 bases and the V segment lost 7 bases, leaving 10 bases of the junction unmatched. In DNA form, the CDR3 reads TGTGCCAGCACCCCAGCGGGAGGGGTTGTAAATGAGCAGTTCTTC. Its protein product is CASTPAGGVVNEQFF.

This chain uses TRBV15 with TRBJ2-7, with a tentative D call TRBD2 (5 bases). The CDR3 consists of 14 residues. Trimming cost V 0 bases and J 3 bases, with 9 bases left between them. CDR1 LNHNV and CDR2 YYDKDF come from the germline V gene (reference sequence). CDR3 amino acids: CATSRDRGFYEQYV. In nucleotides, the CDR3 is TGTGCCACCAGCAGAGATCGGGGATTCTACGAGCAGTACGTC.

This chain connects TRBV6-5 to TRBJ2-2; either TRBD1 or TRBD2 may fit D (6 bases each). CDR1 and CDR2 from the germline V gene are MNHEY and SVGAGI. With 7 bases removed from V and 8 bases from J, the gap between germline ends came to 11 bases. The CDR3 is 12 residues long. The CDR3: CASTTGAGELFF. CDR3 sequence (DNA): TGTGCCAGCACGACGGGGGCGGGGGAGCTGTTTTTT.

V is TRBV9 and J is TRBJ2-2, with D possibly being TRBD2 (5 bases). CDR1 and CDR2 (germline): SGDLS, YYNGEE. V was shortened by 4 bases and J by 4 bases, with 8 bases between the two germline ends. The CDR3 extends over 13 amino acids. This chain's CDR3 is CASSPGVTGELFF. The CDR3 DNA sequence: TGTGCCAGCAGCCCCGGGGTCACCGGGGAGCTGTTTTTT. Complete variable domain (other parts from reference TRBV9 and TRBJ2-2): DSGVTQTPKHLITATGQRVTLRCSPRSGDLSVYWYQQSLDQGLQFLIQYYNGEERAKGNILERFSAQQFPDLHSELNLSSLELGDSALYFCASSPGVTGELFFGEGSRLTVL.

This clone was observed a few times. The chain recombines TRBV5-1 with TRBJ2-2, with D tentatively TRBD2 (6 bases). The CDR3 loop spans 15 amino acids. The V end was cut by 0 bases, the J end by 1 base, with 7 bases between. Germline-derived CDR1 and CDR2 are SGHRS and YFSETQ. The CDR3 loop reads CASSLAGLNTGELFF. CDR3 nucleotide sequence: TGCGCCAGCAGCTTGGCGGGACTGAACACCGGGGAGCTGTTTTTT.